The T cell receptor beta chain under discussion was sequenced for a study of blood T cell repertoires in COVID-19. The wider study: Italy, Spain and the United States were the sources of the convalescent and acute COVID-19 samples. T cells, B-cell-depleted T cells, or PBMCs supplied cDNA or gDNA.

Per the original data handling: By means of reference gene primer amplification, nucleated cell counts were estimated. The assay was immunoSEQ multiplex PCR, and TCRdb's table has in-frame clones only and misses some. V and J calls plus clone size are reproduced from that table; the DNA served to infer D and trimming. Seen here are 200,000 to 250,000 clones, more than 65% observed once, and the top ten hold about 3.8%. The CDR3 has 17 residues. Germline CDR1 LNHDA, CDR2 SQIVND (reference sequence). Germline trimming cut 3 bases from V and 4 bases from J; bases unmatched to any gene: 10. The sequenced sample was peripheral blood. This sequence joins TRBV19 and TRBJ2-1, with TRBD2 matching over 9 bases. The origin of this receptor is a woman of 80 years or more with acute or convalescent COVID-19. The CDR3 coding sequence is TGTGCCAGTAGTATGGTTGCGAGCGGGGGGCTTTACAATGAGCAGTTCTTC. Its protein product is CASSMVASGGLYNEQFF.